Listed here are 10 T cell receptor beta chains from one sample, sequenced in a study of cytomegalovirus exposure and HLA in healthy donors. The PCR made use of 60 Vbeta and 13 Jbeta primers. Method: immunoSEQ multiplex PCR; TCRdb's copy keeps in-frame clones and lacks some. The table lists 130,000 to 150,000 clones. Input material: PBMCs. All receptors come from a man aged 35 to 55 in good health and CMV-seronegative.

CDR3 bases: TGTGCCAGCAGCTGGACAGTAAATAGTGAGACCCAGTACTTC. This codes for CASSWTVNSETQYF. V and J are TRBV6-5 and TRBJ2-5; D may be TRBD1 (6 bases). In germline, CDR1 is MNHEY, CDR2 SVGAGI. V lost 6 bases and J lost 5, with 16 bases in between. The length of the CDR3 is 14 residues.

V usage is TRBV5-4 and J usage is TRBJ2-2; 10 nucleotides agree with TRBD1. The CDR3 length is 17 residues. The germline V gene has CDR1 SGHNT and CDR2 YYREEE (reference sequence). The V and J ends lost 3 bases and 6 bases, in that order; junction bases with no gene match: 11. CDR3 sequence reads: CASSSKDRGRYAGELFF. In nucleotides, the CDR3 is TGTGCCAGCAGCTCGAAAGACAGGGGGCGATATGCCGGGGAGCTGTTTTTT.

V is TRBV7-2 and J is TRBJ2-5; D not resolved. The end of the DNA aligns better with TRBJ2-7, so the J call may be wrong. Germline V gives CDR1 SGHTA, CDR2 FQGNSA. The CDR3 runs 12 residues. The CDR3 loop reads CASSLVPYEQYF. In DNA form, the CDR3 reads TGTGCCAGCAGCCTTGTTCCCTACGAGCAGTACTTC.

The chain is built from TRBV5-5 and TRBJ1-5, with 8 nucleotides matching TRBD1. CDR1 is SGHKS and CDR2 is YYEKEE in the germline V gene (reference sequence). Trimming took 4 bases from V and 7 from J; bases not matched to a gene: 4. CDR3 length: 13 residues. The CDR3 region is CASSDYRGQPQHF. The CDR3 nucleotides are TGTGCCAGCAGCGATTACAGGGGGCAGCCCCAGCATTTT.

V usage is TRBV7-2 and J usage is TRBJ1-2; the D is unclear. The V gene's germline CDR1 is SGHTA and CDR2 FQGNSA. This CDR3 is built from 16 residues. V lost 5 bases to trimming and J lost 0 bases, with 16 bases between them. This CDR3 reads CASSLDVMTSNYGYTF. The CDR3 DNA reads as TGTGCCAGCAGCCTCGATGTGATGACTTCTAACTATGGCTACACCTTC.

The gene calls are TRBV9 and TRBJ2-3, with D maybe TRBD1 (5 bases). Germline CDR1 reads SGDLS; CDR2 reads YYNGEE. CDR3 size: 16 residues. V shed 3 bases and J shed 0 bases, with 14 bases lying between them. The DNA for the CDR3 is TGTGCCAGCAGCGACAGCAGGGTGGGGAGCACAGATACGCAGTATTTT. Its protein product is CASSDSRVGSTDTQYF.

CDR3 residues: CASRYRLNTEAFF. The CDR3 DNA reads TGTGCCAGCAGATACAGGCTGAACACTGAAGCTTTCTTT. V usage is TRBV2 and J usage is TRBJ1-1; the D gene is possibly TRBD1 (5 bases). Germline-derived CDR1 and CDR2 are SNHLY and FYNNEI. Trimming removed 6 bases from V and 0 bases from J, with 8 bases in between. The CDR3 covers 13 residues.

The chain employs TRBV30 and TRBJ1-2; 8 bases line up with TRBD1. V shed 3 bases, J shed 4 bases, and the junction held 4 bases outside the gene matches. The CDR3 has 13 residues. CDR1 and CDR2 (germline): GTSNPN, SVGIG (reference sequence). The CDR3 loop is CAWRHRGSYGYTF. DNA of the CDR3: TGTGCCTGGAGGCACAGGGGGTCCTATGGCTACACCTTC.

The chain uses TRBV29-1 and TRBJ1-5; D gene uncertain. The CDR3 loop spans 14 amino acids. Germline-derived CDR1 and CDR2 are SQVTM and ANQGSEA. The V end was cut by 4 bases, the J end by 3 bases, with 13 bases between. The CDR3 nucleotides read TGCAGCGTTGCTCCAACAGATCCCAATCAGCCCCAGCATTTT. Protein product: CSVAPTDPNQPQHF.

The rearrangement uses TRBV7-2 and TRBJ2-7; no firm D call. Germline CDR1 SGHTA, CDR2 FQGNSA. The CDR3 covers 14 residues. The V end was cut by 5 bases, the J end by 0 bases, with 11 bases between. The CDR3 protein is CASSLEVSSYEQYF. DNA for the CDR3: TGTGCCAGCAGCCTCGAGGTGAGCTCCTACGAGCAGTACTTC.